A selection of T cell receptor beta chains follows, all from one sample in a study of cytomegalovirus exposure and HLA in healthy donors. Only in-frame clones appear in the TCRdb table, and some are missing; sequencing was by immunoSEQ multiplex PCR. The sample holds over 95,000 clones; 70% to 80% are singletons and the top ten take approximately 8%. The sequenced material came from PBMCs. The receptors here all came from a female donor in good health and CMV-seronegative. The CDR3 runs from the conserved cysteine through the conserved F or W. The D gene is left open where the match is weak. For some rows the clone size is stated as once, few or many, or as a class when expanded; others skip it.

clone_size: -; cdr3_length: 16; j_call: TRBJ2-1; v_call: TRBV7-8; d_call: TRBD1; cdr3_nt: TGTGCCAGCAGCTTAAGACGGGACAGGTCGTACAATGAGCAGTTCTTC; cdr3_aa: CASSLRRDRSYNEQFF
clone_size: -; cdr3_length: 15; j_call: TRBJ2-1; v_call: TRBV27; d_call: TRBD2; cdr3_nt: TGTGCCAGCAGTTTAGTAGCGGGGGTATCTAATGAGCAGTTCTTC; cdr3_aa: CASSLVAGVSNEQFF
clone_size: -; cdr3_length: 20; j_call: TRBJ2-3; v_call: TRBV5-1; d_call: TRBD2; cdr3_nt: TGCGCCAGCAGCTTGGGACACAAGTTGACTAGCGGGAGGAGCACAGATACGCAGTATTTT; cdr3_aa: CASSLGHKLTSGRSTDTQYF
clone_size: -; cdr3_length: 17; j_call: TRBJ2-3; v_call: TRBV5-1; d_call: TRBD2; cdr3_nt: TGCGCCAGCAGCTTTGGACTAGCGGGGGGCCCGCGGGATACGCAGTATTTT; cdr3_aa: CASSFGLAGGPRDTQYF
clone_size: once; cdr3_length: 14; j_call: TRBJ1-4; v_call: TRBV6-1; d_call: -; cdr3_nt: TGTGCCAGCAGGAGGCTTGAGGTGAATGAAAAACTGTTTTTT; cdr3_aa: CASRRLEVNEKLFF
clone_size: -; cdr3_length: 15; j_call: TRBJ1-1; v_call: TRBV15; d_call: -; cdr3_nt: TGTGCCACCAGCAGAGACCAGGGAGGGAACACTGAAGCTTTCTTT; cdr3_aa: CATSRDQGGNTEAFF
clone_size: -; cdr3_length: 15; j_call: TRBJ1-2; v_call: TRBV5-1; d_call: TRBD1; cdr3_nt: TGCGCCAGCAGCTTGCCGGGACAGCATAACTATGGCTACACCTTC; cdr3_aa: CASSLPGQHNYGYTF
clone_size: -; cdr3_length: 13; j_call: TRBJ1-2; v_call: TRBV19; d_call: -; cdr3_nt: TGTGCCAGTAAGCAGGCCGCTAACTATGGCTACACCTTC; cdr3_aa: CASKQAANYGYTF
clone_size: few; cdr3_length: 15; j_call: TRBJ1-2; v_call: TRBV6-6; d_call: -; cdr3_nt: TGTGCCAGCAGTTATAGGAGCACGGATATTTATGGCTACACCTTC; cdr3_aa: CASSYRSTDIYGYTF
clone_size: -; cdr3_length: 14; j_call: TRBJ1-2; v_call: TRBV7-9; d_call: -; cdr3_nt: TGTGCCAGCAGCTACCTCGACAGTCGCTATGGCTACACCTTC; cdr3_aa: CASSYLDSRYGYTF
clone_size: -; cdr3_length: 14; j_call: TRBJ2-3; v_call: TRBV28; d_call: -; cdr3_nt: TGTGCCAGCAGGGGCGGGGACAGCACAGATACGCAGTATTTT; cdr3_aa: CASRGGDSTDTQYF
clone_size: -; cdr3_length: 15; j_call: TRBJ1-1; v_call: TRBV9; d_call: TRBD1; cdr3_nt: TGTGCCAGCAGCGTAGCCGGGACAGCGAACACTGAAGCTTTCTTT; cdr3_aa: CASSVAGTANTEAFF
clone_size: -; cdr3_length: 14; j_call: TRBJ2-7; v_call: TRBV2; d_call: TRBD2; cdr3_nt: TGTGCCAGCACCCCCCGGGACTACTCCTACGAGCAGTACTTC; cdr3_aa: CASTPRDYSYEQYF
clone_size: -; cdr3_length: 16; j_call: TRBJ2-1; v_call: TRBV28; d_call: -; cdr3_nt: TGTGCCAGCAGTCGAATCGGGACTTTCTCCTACAATGAGCAGTTCTTC; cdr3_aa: CASSRIGTFSYNEQFF
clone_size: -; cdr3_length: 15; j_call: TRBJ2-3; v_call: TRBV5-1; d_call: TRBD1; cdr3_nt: TGCGCCAGCAGCCCCCGACAGGGACCCACAGATACGCAGTATTTT; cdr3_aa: CASSPRQGPTDTQYF
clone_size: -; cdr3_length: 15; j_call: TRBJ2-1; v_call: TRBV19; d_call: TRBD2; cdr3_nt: TGTGCCAGTAGGGTTAGCGGGAGCTCCTACAATGAGCAGTTCTTC; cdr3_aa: CASRVSGSSYNEQFF
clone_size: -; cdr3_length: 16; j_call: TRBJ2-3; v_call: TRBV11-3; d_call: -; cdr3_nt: TGTGCCAGCAGCTTAGGGGGCGCGTCGATTGCAGATACGCAGTATTTT; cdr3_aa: CASSLGGASIADTQYF
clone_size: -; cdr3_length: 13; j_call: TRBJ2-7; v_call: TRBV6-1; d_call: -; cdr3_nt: TGTGCCAGCTCCGAGGGAAGAGTTATCGAGCAGTACTTC; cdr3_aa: CASSEGRVIEQYF
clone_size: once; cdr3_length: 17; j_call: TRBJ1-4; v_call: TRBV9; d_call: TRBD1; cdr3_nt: TGTGCCAGCAGCGTATTTGCAGGGGGCGCAACTAATGAAAAACTGTTTTTT; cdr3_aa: CASSVFAGGATNEKLFF
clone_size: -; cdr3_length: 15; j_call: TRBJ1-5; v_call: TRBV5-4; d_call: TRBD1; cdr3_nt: TGTGCCAGCAGCTTTCAGGGGGCGCAGTCTCAGCCCCAGCATTTT; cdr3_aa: CASSFQGAQSQPQHF
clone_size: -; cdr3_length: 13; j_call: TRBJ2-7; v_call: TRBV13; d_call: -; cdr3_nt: TGTGCCAGCAGCCGAGACAGCGATTATTGGCAGTACTTC; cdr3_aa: CASSRDSDYWQYF
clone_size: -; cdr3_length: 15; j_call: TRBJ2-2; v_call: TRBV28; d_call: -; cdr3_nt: TGTGCCAGCAGCCCGGGACGCAGGGGCACCGGGGAGCTGTTTTTT; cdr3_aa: CASSPGRRGTGELFF
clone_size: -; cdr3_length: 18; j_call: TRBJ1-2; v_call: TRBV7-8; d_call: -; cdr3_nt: TGTGCCAGCAGCTTAGAGGCCCTCTTTTTGGGGAGGCCCTATGGCTACACCTTC; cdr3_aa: CASSLEALFLGRPYGYTF
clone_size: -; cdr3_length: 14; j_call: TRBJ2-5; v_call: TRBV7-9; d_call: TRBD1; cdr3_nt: TGTGCCAGCAGCACCCAGACAGGGGAAGAGACCCAGTACTTC; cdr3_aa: CASSTQTGEETQYF
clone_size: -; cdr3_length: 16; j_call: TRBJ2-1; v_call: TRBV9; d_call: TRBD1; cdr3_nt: TGTGCCAGCAGCGTAAGGTGGGGACAGGGGCACAATGAGCAGTTCTTC; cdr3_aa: CASSVRWGQGHNEQFF
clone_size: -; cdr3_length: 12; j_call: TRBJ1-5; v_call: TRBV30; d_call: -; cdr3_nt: TGTGCCTGTTCCACTGGGGAGGTAGCCCAGCATTTT; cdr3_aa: CACSTGEVAQHF
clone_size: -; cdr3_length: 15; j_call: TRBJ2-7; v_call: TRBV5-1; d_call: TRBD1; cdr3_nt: TGCGCCAGCAGCTTGGCTGGGGACAGTTCCTACGAGCAGTACTTC; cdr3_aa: CASSLAGDSSYEQYF
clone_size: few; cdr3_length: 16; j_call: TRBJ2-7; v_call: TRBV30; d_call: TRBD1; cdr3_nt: TGTGCCTGGGACCGACAGGGGGCGAGGAGCTCCTACGAGCAGTACTTC; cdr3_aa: CAWDRQGARSSYEQYF
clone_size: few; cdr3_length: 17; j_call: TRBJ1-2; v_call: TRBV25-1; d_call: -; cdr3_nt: TGTGCCAGCAGGGACCTTATTGGCCCAGGGTTAAACTATGGCTACACCTTC; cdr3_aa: CASRDLIGPGLNYGYTF
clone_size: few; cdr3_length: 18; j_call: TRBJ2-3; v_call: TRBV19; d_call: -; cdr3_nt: TGTGCCAGTAGTATAGGTCGAAGTGGGGCGTCTAGCACAGATACGCAGTATTTT; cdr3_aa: CASSIGRSGASSTDTQYF
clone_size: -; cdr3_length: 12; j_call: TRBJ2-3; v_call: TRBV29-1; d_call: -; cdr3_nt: TGCAGCGTTGATAGAGGCACAGATACGCAGTATTTT; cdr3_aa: CSVDRGTDTQYF
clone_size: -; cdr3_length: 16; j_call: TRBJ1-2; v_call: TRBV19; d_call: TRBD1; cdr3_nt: TGTGCCAGTAGGACGACAGGGTCGCCCCTCAACTATGGCTACACCTTC; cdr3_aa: CASRTTGSPLNYGYTF